The clone carrying this T cell receptor beta chain was seen only a few times. Its antigen is not known. These data originate in a study of beta chain features in type 1 diabetes. Regarding the study as a whole: High-TCR-expressing cells could be over-represented by cDNA sequencing. Moderate but significant shortening of TCRB CDR3s was recorded in all four CD4+ subsets from Type 1 diabetes patients.

Germline CDR1 reads LGHNA; CDR2 reads YNFKEQ. The length of the CDR3 is 14 residues. The J segment lost 0 bases and the V segment lost 5 bases, leaving 4 bases of the junction unmatched. The isolated RNA, all of it, was reverse transcribed, so expressed TCRB transcripts were what got sequenced. For naive, central memory and regulatory T cell samples, reads averaged around 3.8 million. Clones were read by immunoSEQ multiplex PCR, and TCRdb kept only the in-frame ones, dropping some. There are about 230,000 clones in the sample; 9.6% occur only once, and 0.03% to 0.04% lies in the top ten. A sort by CD45RO/CCR7/CD25/CD127/CD95/CD27 yielded CD4+ naive, central memory, regulatory and stem cell-like memory cells.

The V gene is TRBV4-2, the J gene TRBJ2-7; 7 nucleotides align to TRBD1. Sequencing used naive CD4+ T cells from blood. The TCR sequence derives from a woman under 30 in good health. In nucleotides, the CDR3 is TGTGCCAGCAGCTCCCGGGACAGCTCCTACGAGCAGTACTTC. This encodes CASSSRDSSYEQYF.